A selection of T cell receptor beta chains follows, all from one sample in a study of beta chain features in type 1 diabetes. Generated by immunoSEQ multiplex PCR, the TCRdb table keeps only in-frame clones and is missing some. The data contain 500,000 to 800,000 clones, about an eighth of them seen just once; the ten biggest clones take up 0.09% to 0.15%. The sequencing input was naive CD4+ T cells from blood. The origin of the receptors is a man aged 30 to 39 with type 1 diabetes. CDR3s include the opening cysteine and the closing phenylalanine or tryptophan. Fields, in order: CDR3 DNA, CDR3 protein, clone size, J gene, D gene, V gene, CDR3 length. A D gene is named only where the DNA matches it firmly. Only part of the rows carry a size: once, few, many, or a class if the clone is expanded.

TGCAGCGTCCCCAAGAGTGGGGGAGGGGTAGAGGAGCAGTACTTC CSVPKSGGGVEEQYF - TRBJ2-7 TRBD2 TRBV29-1 15
TGCGCCAGCAGCCGGGCCGGGACAGGGATTTATGGCTACACCTTC CASSRAGTGIYGYTF - TRBJ1-2 TRBD1 TRBV4-3 15
TGTGCCAGCAGCGTTAACCCGGGGGAGACCCAGTACTTC CASSVNPGETQYF - TRBJ2-5 - TRBV9 13
TGTGCCAGCAGTGTGACAGGTGTTGGGACCGGGGAGCTGTTTTTT CASSVTGVGTGELFF - TRBJ2-2 - TRBV2 15
TGTGCCAGCAGCTTCCAGGGCCGGGCGAACACTGAAGCTTTCTTT CASSFQGRANTEAFF few TRBJ1-1 - TRBV5-6 15
TGTGCCACCAGCGGACCGGGGAGATGGGCAGATACGCAGTATTTT CATSGPGRWADTQYF few TRBJ2-3 - TRBV15 15
TGTGCCAGCAGCCCTGGCGGACAATTCTACGAGCAGTACTTC CASSPGGQFYEQYF few TRBJ2-7 - TRBV5-4 14
TGCGCCAGCAGCTTAATTTCTAGTACAGATACGCAGTATTTT CASSLISSTDTQYF - TRBJ2-3 - TRBV5-1 14
TGTGCCAGCAGCTTAGCCGGGACAACCAACTATGGCTACACCTTC CASSLAGTTNYGYTF - TRBJ1-2 - TRBV7-2 15
TGTGCCAGCAGTGAAGTCGCCGGGGAGCTGTTTTTT CASSEVAGELFF few TRBJ2-2 - TRBV2 12
TGTGCCACCGGACAGTACTACGAGCAGTACTTC CATGQYYEQYF few TRBJ2-7 - TRBV6-5 11
TGTGCCAGCAGTGAATACCCGACGGCGCAAGGTTCCAATTCACCCCTCCACTTT CASSEYPTAQGSNSPLHF - TRBJ1-6 - TRBV25-1 18
TGTGCCAGCAGCTTAAATAGCAATCAGCCCCAGCATTTT CASSLNSNQPQHF - TRBJ1-5 - TRBV11-2 13
TGTGCCAGCAGTGGAACGGGGGGGCCCCACAATGAGCAGTTCTTC CASSGTGGPHNEQFF - TRBJ2-1 TRBD2 TRBV6-6 15
TGTGCCAGCTCACCCCTCCTTAGTGGGACAGGGAACACTGAAGCTTTCTTT CASSPLLSGTGNTEAFF few TRBJ1-1 TRBD1 TRBV18 17
TGTGCCAGCAGCCACAGCGGACGCAAGATTGAGCAGTTCTTC CASSHSGRKIEQFF many TRBJ2-1 - TRBV14 14
TGTGCCAGCAGCCAAGTGGGGGGCAATGAGCAGTTCTTC CASSQVGGNEQFF few TRBJ2-1 - TRBV4-2 13
TGTGCCAGTAGCAAGGGATCGGGACAGGGAAGTGGCTACACCTTC CASSKGSGQGSGYTF few TRBJ1-2 TRBD1 TRBV19 15
TGTGCCAGCAGCGTAGACGGGACTAGCTACAATGAGCAGTTCTTC CASSVDGTSYNEQFF - TRBJ2-1 TRBD2 TRBV9 15
TGTGCCAGTAGTATACTAAGACCGGTGAGCAATCAGCCCCAGCATTTT CASSILRPVSNQPQHF - TRBJ1-5 - TRBV19 16
TGTGCCAGCAGCTTAGTTGGGCTGGACAATGAGCAGTTCTTC CASSLVGLDNEQFF few TRBJ2-1 - TRBV7-2 14
TGTGCCAGCAGCGTTTCCGGGACAGGGGGCTACGAGCAGTACTTC CASSVSGTGGYEQYF few TRBJ2-7 TRBD1 TRBV7-3 15
TGTGCCAGCAGCTATAATGAGGGAGATACGCAGTATTTT CASSYNEGDTQYF - TRBJ2-3 - TRBV5-4 13
TGTGCCAGTAGTATTCGGGGTACTGGCTACACCTTC CASSIRGTGYTF - TRBJ1-2 - TRBV19 12
TGTGCCACCAGCCCTCGACAGGGGGGGACTTCAGATACGCAGTATTTT CATSPRQGGTSDTQYF - TRBJ2-3 TRBD1 TRBV15 16
TGTGCCAGCTCGGTAAGGATAAGCAATCAGCCCCAGCATTTT CASSVRISNQPQHF - TRBJ1-5 - TRBV6-5 14
TGTGCCAGCAGTCTCTCGTGGGGGAGGAGGGGCTACACCTTC CASSLSWGRRGYTF - TRBJ1-2 - TRBV6-5 14
TGTGCCAGCACCCCGGGACAGGGGGTCGACGAGCAGTACTTC CASTPGQGVDEQYF few TRBJ2-7 TRBD1 TRBV7-4 14
TGTGCCAGCAGCTTACGCTCACCCCTCCACTTT CASSLRSPLHF - TRBJ1-6 - TRBV7-8 11
TGTGCCAGCAGCGTAGAAAAGGGGGCAGGCAATGAGCAGTTCTTC CASSVEKGAGNEQFF few TRBJ2-1 TRBD1 TRBV9 15
TGCGCCAGCAGTCCGGAGGTTGACATCGCCTACGAGCAGTACTTC CASSPEVDIAYEQYF few TRBJ2-7 - TRBV5-1 15
TGTGCCAGCACCCCAAGGGGGAATCAGCCCCAGCATTTT CASTPRGNQPQHF - TRBJ1-5 - TRBV7-8 13
TGTGCCAGCAGTTTACAGGGATACACAGATACGCAGTATTTT CASSLQGYTDTQYF - TRBJ2-3 - TRBV11-2 14
TGTGCCAGCAGCGGGACAGGGGATCAGCCCCAGCATTTT CASSGTGDQPQHF few TRBJ1-5 TRBD1 TRBV7-2 13
TGCGCCAGCAGCATCGGGACAGTGGACTCTGGGGCCAACGTCCTGACTTTC CASSIGTVDSGANVLTF few TRBJ2-6 TRBD1 TRBV5-1 17
TGTGCCAGCAGCTATGTCCAAGAGACCCAGTACTTC CASSYVQETQYF few TRBJ2-5 - TRBV7-2 12
TGTGCCTGGAGTGGCCTAAGGGACTCTCGCTCTGGAAACACCATATATTTT CAWSGLRDSRSGNTIYF - TRBJ1-3 - TRBV30 17
TGCAGTGCTGGAGGCGGTTCTGAAGCTTTCTTT CSAGGGSEAFF - TRBJ1-1 - TRBV20-1 11
TGTGCCAGTAAAAAACGGGACAGGGGCTACGAGCAGTACTTC CASKKRDRGYEQYF - TRBJ2-7 TRBD1 TRBV6-1 14
TGTGCCTGGACCAAGGACAGGGCCTTCGCGGCTGCTGAAAAACTGTTTTTT CAWTKDRAFAAAEKLFF - TRBJ1-4 TRBD1 TRBV30 17
TGTGCCAGCAGTGCTACAAACTGGGGTGAGCAGTTCTTC CASSATNWGEQFF - TRBJ2-1 - TRBV2 13
TGTGCCAGCAGCCGCGGGACAGATACGCAGTATTTT CASSRGTDTQYF - TRBJ2-3 - TRBV7-2 12
TGTGCCAGTAGTATCGGGGTTGGCATGAACACTGAAGCTTTCTTT CASSIGVGMNTEAFF - TRBJ1-1 - TRBV19 15
TGTGCCAGCAGCTTGGGCAGGGGCATTGGTGGGGCCAACGTCCTGACTTTC CASSLGRGIGGANVLTF - TRBJ2-6 - TRBV5-4 17
TGCGCCAGCAGCCAAGATTTGGCGAAAGGTGAGCAGTTCTTC CASSQDLAKGEQFF - TRBJ2-1 - TRBV4-3 14
TGTGCCAGCAGCGGAAGGCCGGGGGGGCCAGCAGATACGCAGTATTTT CASSGRPGGPADTQYF few TRBJ2-3 TRBD2 TRBV7-3 16
TGCGCCAGCAGCTCCCTTAGCGGAGATACGCAGTATTTT CASSSLSGDTQYF few TRBJ2-3 - TRBV5-1 13
TGTGCCAGCAGTGATCAGCGAGGCTACGAGCAGTACTTC CASSDQRGYEQYF - TRBJ2-7 - TRBV7-2 13
TGTGCCAGCAGCTTCGGACAGGGCGGCACTGAAGCTTTCTTT CASSFGQGGTEAFF few TRBJ1-1 TRBD1 TRBV7-2 14
TGCGCCAGCAGCCATCCGGACAGGGTCCACGAGCAGTACTTC CASSHPDRVHEQYF - TRBJ2-7 TRBD1 TRBV4-1 14